This section outlines one T cell receptor beta chain sequence together with its context. These data originate in a study of blood T cell repertoires in COVID-19. Deletions cut 6 bases from V and 3 bases from J, with 5 bases between. Per the germline V gene, CDR1 is SGHVS and CDR2 is FNYEAQ. This CDR3 has 12 residues. Profiled with immunoSEQ multiplex PCR; TCRdb holds only in-frame clones, not every one. This table holds fewer than 400,000 clones, roughly nine tenths found once. This clonotype was obtained from a woman younger than 45 with COVID-19, enrolled during active disease. Input material: peripheral blood. The chain is built from TRBV7-6 and TRBJ2-2; D remains unclear. In DNA, the CDR3 is TGTGCCAGCAGTAAATACACCGGGGAGCTGTTTTTT. Amino acids: CASSKYTGELFF. The variable domain in full, with the rest retrieved from reference TRBV7-6 and TRBJ2-2, is GAGVSQSPRYKVTKRGQDVALRCDPISGHVSLYWYRQALGQGPEFLTYFNYEAQQDKSGLPNDRFSAERPEGSISTLTIQRTEQRDSAMYRCASSKYTGELFFGEGSRLTVL.